These 10 T cell receptor beta chains came from one sample sequenced in a study of T cell changes during pregnancy in multiple sclerosis. Only in-frame clones appear in the TCRdb table, and some are missing; sequencing was by immunoSEQ multiplex PCR. The table shows about 54,000 clones, with 85% to 90% occurring only once. The sample was CD4+ T cells from peripheral blood mononuclear cells, taken in the first trimester of pregnancy. These receptors originate from a female donor with multiple sclerosis, enrolled in a pregnancy study.

This clone was seen a few times. This chain joins TRBV5-1 and TRBJ1-1; D possibly corresponds to TRBD1 (5 bases). The germline CDR1 and CDR2 sequences are SGHRS and YFSETQ. The CDR3 is made up of 13 amino acids. Trimming removed 2 bases at V and 2 bases at J, with 7 bases between. The CDR3 loop is CASSFDSNTEAFF. The CDR3 DNA follows: TGCGCCAGCAGCTTTGACAGCAACACTGAAGCTTTCTTT. Together with reference TRBV5-1 and TRBJ1-1, the CDR3 gives the full variable domain: KAGVTQTPRYLIKTRGQQVTLSCSPISGHRSVSWYQQTPGQGLQFLFEYFSETQRNKGNFPGRFSGRQFSNSRSEMNVSTLELGDSALYLCASSFDSNTEAFFGQGTRLTVV.

The chain couples TRBV19 to TRBJ2-5; D is uncertain. Germline lookup yields CDR1 LNHDA and CDR2 SQIVND (reference sequence). Trimming left V 6 bases short and J 2 bases short, with 10 bases between. The CDR3 runs 13 residues. The CDR3 nucleotides are TGTGCCAGTAGCGGTGCACTTCAAGAGACCCAGTACTTC. As protein: CASSGALQETQYF.

The chain has TRBV5-6 and TRBJ2-7; D unresolved. Germline V gene data show CDR1 as SGHDT and CDR2 as YYEEEE. Trimming shortened V by 4 bases and J by 3 bases, and 17 bases separated the two germline ends. The CDR3 is 15 amino acids. CDR3 in DNA: TGTGCCAGCAGCCCCGATAGTTATTTGATCTACGAGCAGTACTTC. Amino acid sequence: CASSPDSYLIYEQYF.

This clone was counted a few times. The V and J genes are TRBV5-8 and TRBJ2-5, with TRBD1 matching 7 bases. V dropped 1 base and J dropped 3; count of bases not matched to a gene: 3. This CDR3 contains 14 residues. CDR1 SGHTS and CDR2 YDEGEE come from the germline V gene. The CDR3 nucleotides read TGTGCCAGCAGCTTGTACAGGGGCGAAGAGACCCAGTACTTC. This gives the protein CASSLYRGEETQYF.

This clone was seen just once. The V call is TRBV29-1, the J call TRBJ2-5, with 10 positions matching TRBD1. The J segment lost 5 bases and the V segment lost 6 bases, leaving 6 bases of the junction unmatched. The CDR3 length is 13 residues. Germline CDR1 is SQVTM and CDR2 is ANQGSEA. The CDR3 loop is CSVDRGRRETQYF. The CDR3 DNA reads as TGCAGCGTAGACAGGGGGCGGAGGGAGACCCAGTACTTC. Full variable domain (rest looked up from reference TRBV29-1 and TRBJ2-5): SAVISQKPSRDICQRGTSLTIQCQVDSQVTMMFWYRQQPGQSLTLIATANQGSEATYESGFVIDKFPISRPNLTFSTLTVSNMSPEDSSIYLCSVDRGRRETQYFGPGTRLLVL.

The table lists this clone with a count of one. At one end the junction does not follow the germline gene, possibly because of a read error. V usage is TRBV7-9 and J usage is TRBJ1-1; D not certain. Germline loops: CDR1 SEHNR, CDR2 FQNEAQ (reference sequence). The CDR3 consists of 13 residues. The CDR3 coding sequence is TGTGCCAGCAACTTAGAGGGAGGCACTGAAGCTTTCTTT. It encodes CASNLEGGTEAFF.

The gene calls are TRBV9 and TRBJ2-3; 7 nucleotides match TRBD2. This CDR3 region has 15 residues. Germline V lookup: CDR1 SGDLS, CDR2 YYNGEE. J lost 5 bases, V lost 4 bases, and 10 bases had no gene match. CDR3 nucleotide sequence: TGTGCCAGCAGCCTCCGACGGGGGGAGGTAGATACGCAGTATTTT. The encoded protein is CASSLRRGEVDTQYF.

The chain recombines TRBV14 with TRBJ1-1; D unresolved. Per the germline V gene, CDR1 is SGHDN and CDR2 is FVKESK. Trimming cost V 2 bases and J 1 base, with 11 bases left between them. The CDR3 length is 15 residues. Written as DNA, the CDR3 is TGTGCCAGCAGCCAAAGGAGTGGAGCGAACACTGAAGCTTTCTTT. Its translation is CASSQRSGANTEAFF.

The rearrangement links TRBV28 to TRBJ1-3; 10 nucleotides align to TRBD1. The V and J ends lost 9 bases and 0 bases, in that order; junction bases with no gene match: 5. Looked up from germline, CDR1 is MDHEN and CDR2 is SYDVKM. The CDR3 consists of 15 residues. In DNA, the CDR3 is TGTGCCAGTCACGGACAGGGGGTCTCTGGAAACACCATATATTTT. This gives the protein CASHGQGVSGNTIYF.

The V and J genes are TRBV19 and TRBJ2-1, with 8 bases that match TRBD2. The CDR3 has 15 residues. In germline, CDR1 is LNHDA, CDR2 SQIVND (reference sequence). Trimming removed 7 bases from V and 1 base from J; junction bases left unmatched: 6. CDR3 amino acids: CASIQAGGSYNEQFF. The CDR3, as DNA: TGTGCCAGTATTCAGGCGGGGGGTTCCTACAATGAGCAGTTCTTC.